This is a list of T cell receptor beta chains from one sample in a study of OX40 agonist ivuxolimab in advanced cancers. Assay used: immunoSEQ multiplex PCR; TCRdb lists only in-frame clones, some missing. The sample yields 48,000 or so clones, 94% seen once. Specimen: CD4+ or CD8+ T cells sorted from blood, collected in a trial of the OX40 agonist ivuxolimab. The receptors come from an adult with an advanced solid tumor such as melanoma, head and neck, liver or kidney cancer. Each CDR3 is given with its conserved first and last residue. A D gene is named only where the DNA matches it firmly. Some rows mark clone size as missing; the rest say once, few, many or name a class of expanded clone.

TRBD1 TRBJ2-7 NA TRBV27 CASSLKYRGNDEQYF TGTGCCAGCAGTTTAAAATACAGGGGAAACGACGAGCAGTACTTC
NA TRBJ2-1 NA TRBV7-9 CASSTDSNEQFF TGTGCCAGCAGCACGGACAGTAATGAGCAGTTCTTC
NA TRBJ2-1 NA TRBV5-5 CASNWASAPELFF TGTGCCAGCAATTGGGCTAGCGCCCCCGAACTGTTCTTC
NA TRBJ2-2 NA TRBV6-6 CASSYGSGYPGELFF TGTGCCAGCAGTTACGGATCAGGGTATCCCGGGGAGCTGTTTTTT
NA TRBJ1-4 NA TRBV7-9 CASSTDMSNEKLFF TGTGCCAGCAGCACCGACATGAGTAATGAAAAACTGTTTTTT
NA TRBJ2-7 NA TRBV7-8 CASSAGQRTYEQYF TGTGCCAGCAGCGCCGGACAGAGAACCTACGAGCAGTACTTC
TRBD2 TRBJ2-1 NA TRBV27 CASSFNSPGLALDEQFF TGTGCCAGCAGTTTCAATTCTCCGGGACTAGCGTTAGATGAGCAGTTCTTC
TRBD1 TRBJ2-5 once TRBV14 CASSQGPTGEETQYF TGTGCCAGCAGCCAAGGCCCGACAGGGGAAGAGACCCAGTACTTC
TRBD2 TRBJ2-3 NA TRBV15 CATSMGGSGTDTQYF TGTGCCACCAGCATGGGCGGGAGTGGGACAGATACGCAGTATTTT
NA TRBJ1-1 NA TRBV9 CASSTYRDANTEAFF TGTGCCAGCAGCACGTACCGGGACGCAAACACTGAAGCTTTCTTT
NA TRBJ2-1 NA TRBV5-1 CASSLGSSPGQIEQFF TGCGCCAGCAGCTTGGGAAGCTCCCCGGGACAAATTGAGCAGTTCTTC
NA TRBJ2-7 NA TRBV28 CASSLWASVAYEQYF TGTGCCAGCAGTTTATGGGCTAGCGTCGCCTACGAGCAGTACTTC